The 18 T cell receptor beta chains listed next were all sequenced from one sample in a study of cytomegalovirus exposure and HLA in healthy donors (dated 2017 in TCRdb). The library was prepared using the immunoSEQ multiplex PCR assay. A mixture of 60 forward primers for TCR Vbeta segments and 13 reverse primers for TCR Jbeta segments was used in the multiplex PCR. The table comes from immuneACCESS by way of TCRdb, which keeps in-frame sequences with V and J called. Part of the clones is missing from these tables; in studies checked, under half for an unresolved V gene and the rest for unknown reasons. This sample has around 130,000 clones in its table, and about three quarters of those were observed once. Just over 1% of the sample is held by the ten biggest clonotypes. The sample consisted of PBMCs. Receptor source: a human donor in good health.

The rearrangement links TRBV11-2 to TRBJ2-7, with 8 bases that match TRBD1. CDR1 and CDR2 from the germline V gene are SGHAT and FQNNGV. V shed 2 bases, J shed 2 bases, and the junction held 5 bases outside the gene matches. The CDR3 length is 15 residues. This CDR3 is CASSLSRDRPYEQYF. The CDR3 region has the DNA TGTGCCAGCAGCTTATCCCGGGACAGGCCCTACGAGCAGTACTTC.

The rearrangement uses TRBV19 and TRBJ2-5; 10 nucleotides line up with TRBD2. Germline lookup yields CDR1 LNHDA and CDR2 SQIVND (reference sequence). The CDR3 is made up of 15 amino acids. With 4 bases clipped from V and 4 bases from J, the junction kept 6 bases outside the gene matches. This CDR3 is CASSRLAGVSETQYF. The CDR3 DNA is TGTGCCAGTAGTAGGCTAGCGGGGGTTTCAGAGACCCAGTACTTC.

The CDR3 here is CASSLGGVAEAFF. DNA for the CDR3: TGTGCCAGCAGTTTAGGGGGGGTTGCTGAAGCTTTCTTT. The chain carries TRBV27 and TRBJ1-1, with D possibly matching TRBD1 (5 bases). CDR1 MNHEY and CDR2 SMNVEV come from the germline V gene (reference sequence). The CDR3 totals 13 residues. V was pared by 2 bases and J by 6 bases, with 10 bases between.

This clone was seen more than once but under ten times. V and J are TRBV19 and TRBJ2-2; D might be TRBD1 (6 bases). Trimming pared 4 bases from V and 1 base from J, leaving 7 bases between. CDR3 length: 14 amino acids. Germline V lookup: CDR1 LNHDA, CDR2 SQIVND (reference sequence). This CDR3 is CASSTTGNTGELFF. The DNA for the CDR3 is TGTGCCAGTAGTACGACAGGGAACACCGGGGAGCTGTTTTTT. The full variable domain, its missing parts supplied by reference TRBV19 and TRBJ2-2, is DGGITQSPKYLFRKEGQNVTLSCEQNLNHDAMYWYRQDPGQGLRLIYYSQIVNDFQKGDIAEGYSVSREKKESFPLTVTSAQKNPTAFYLCASSTTGNTGELFFGEGSRLTVL.

V usage is TRBV7-8 and J usage is TRBJ1-3, with a possible D match to TRBD1 (5 bases). The CDR3 has 16 amino acids. Trimming took 3 bases from V and 0 from J, leaving 12 bases between them. From germline, CDR1 is SGHVS and CDR2 FQNEAQ. CDR3 coding DNA: TGTGCCAGCAGCTTGACAGATCTACGCTCTGGAAACACCATATATTTT. This translates into CASSLTDLRSGNTIYF.

The CDR3 loop is CASSRQGANYGYTF. The DNA for the CDR3 is TGTGCCAGCAGTCGACAGGGGGCTAACTATGGCTACACCTTC. The chain couples TRBV6-5 to TRBJ1-2; 9 bases agree with TRBD1. From germline, CDR1 is MNHEY and CDR2 SVGAGI. The CDR3 runs 14 residues. Trimming cost V 5 bases and J 0 bases; bases outside gene matches: 1.

In DNA form, the CDR3 reads TGTGCCAGCAGCACCTTAGCGGGGCGGTCTTTCGAGCAGTACTTC. Translating it yields CASSTLAGRSFEQYF. The rearrangement uses TRBV11-2 and TRBJ2-7; 8 positions agree with TRBD2. The CDR3 is 15 residues long. Germline V CDR1 and CDR2: SGHAT, FQNNGV. J lost 6 bases, V lost 5 bases, and 12 bases had no gene match.

This chain connects TRBV4-1 to TRBJ2-5; D gene ambiguous. V lost 0 bases, J lost 5 bases, and 7 bases lay in between. Germline V CDR1 and CDR2: MGHRA, YSYEKL. The CDR3 length is 13 residues. CDR3 region: CASSQDFSETQYF. CDR3 DNA sequence: TGCGCCAGCAGCCAAGACTTTTCGGAGACCCAGTACTTC.

This clone was counted a single time. The chain links TRBV4-1 to TRBJ2-3, with TRBD2 as a possible D gene (6 bases). V lost 3 bases to trimming and J lost 2 bases, with 15 bases between them. The CDR3 has 16 residues. CDR1 MGHRA and CDR2 YSYEKL come from the germline V gene. Here the CDR3 DNA reads TGCGCCAGCAGCCATTGGGGGGTGGGGTCCACAGATACGCAGTATTTT. It codes for CASSHWGVGSTDTQYF.

The chain recombines TRBV14 with TRBJ1-2; D is unresolved. Germline assignment: CDR1 SGHDN and CDR2 FVKESK. V was shortened by 4 bases and J by 8 bases, with 17 bases between the two germline ends. This CDR3 is 14 amino acids long. This chain's CDR3 is CASSPRTGVRGYTF. The CDR3 DNA is TGTGCCAGCAGCCCCCGGACTGGGGTCCGGGGCTACACCTTC.

The sample holds a few counts of this clone. The chain links TRBV5-1 to TRBJ1-3, with 8 bases that match TRBD1. Germline CDR1 is SGHRS and CDR2 is YFSETQ. With 4 bases clipped from V and 4 bases from J, the junction kept 10 bases outside the gene matches. CDR3 length: 16 residues. CDR3 sequence reads: CASSLAGGLAGNTIYF. In nucleotides, the CDR3 is TGCGCCAGCAGCCTCGCAGGGGGCCTGGCGGGAAACACCATATATTTT.

The chain combines TRBV15 with TRBJ1-2, with 10 positions matching TRBD1. With V trimmed by 1 base and J by 5 bases, 4 bases remained unmatched. Germline CDR1 is LNHNV and CDR2 is YYDKDF (reference sequence). This CDR3 is 15 amino acids long. CDR3 protein: CATSRGQGARYGYTF. The CDR3 coding sequence is TGTGCCACCAGCAGAGGACAGGGGGCGAGGTATGGCTACACCTTC.

This chain links TRBV5-1 with TRBJ2-2; a weak D match, TRBD2 (5 bases). The CDR3 runs 16 residues. CDR1 and CDR2 (germline): SGHRS, YFSETQ. V was trimmed by 2 bases and J by 7 bases, leaving 18 bases between them. For the CDR3, the DNA is TGCGCCAGCAGCTTCACCCCCGGACTCAATTACGGGGAGCTGTTTTTT. Residues: CASSFTPGLNYGELFF.

The J gene is TRBJ2-7, the V gene TRBV9, with TRBD2 matching over 7 bases. J lost 3 bases, V lost 4 bases, and 10 bases had no gene match. The CDR3 totals 15 residues. CDR1 and CDR2 from the germline V gene are SGDLS and YYNGEE. DNA of the CDR3: TGTGCCAGCAGCCGTAGAGAGGGCGGGGGCTACGAGCAGTACTTC. Protein: CASSRREGGGYEQYF.

This chain uses TRBV21-1 with TRBJ2-5; TRBD2 is the table's D call and was not checked against the DNA. TRBV21-1 counts as a pseudogene. The length of the CDR3 is 17 residues. CDR3 sequence: CASIPPGFQWRKETQYF. In nucleotides, the CDR3 is TGTGCCAGCATCCCTCCCGGGTTCCAGTGGCGCAAAGAGACCCAGTACTTC.

V usage is TRBV9 and J usage is TRBJ2-1, with 12 positions matching TRBD2. The junction had 8 bases not matched to a gene; V was cut back by 4 bases and J by 6 bases. Looked up from germline, CDR1 is SGDLS and CDR2 is YYNGEE. This CDR3 has 16 amino acids. This chain's CDR3 is CASSPYSSGGANEQFF. Here the CDR3 DNA reads TGTGCCAGCAGCCCTTACTCTAGCGGGGGGGCCAATGAGCAGTTCTTC.

The V gene is TRBV9, the J gene TRBJ2-7; the match to TRBD1 covers 9 bases. The CDR3 length is 14 residues. Per germline, CDR1 SGDLS and CDR2 YYNGEE. Unmatched junction bases numbered 3, after V lost 3 bases and J lost 2 bases. CDR3 sequence: CASSEGQGAYEQYF. In DNA, the CDR3 is TGTGCCAGCAGCGAGGGACAGGGAGCCTACGAGCAGTACTTC.

In nucleotides, the CDR3 is TGTGCCAGCAGCGGGGGGGAGTGGAACACTGAAGCTTTCTTT. It yields the protein CASSGGEWNTEAFF. This chain joins TRBV9 and TRBJ1-1; maybe TRBD1 (5 bases). The CDR3 has 14 amino acids. V lost 3 bases and J 1 base, leaving 10 bases between the germline ends. Germline V CDR1 and CDR2: SGDLS, YYNGEE.